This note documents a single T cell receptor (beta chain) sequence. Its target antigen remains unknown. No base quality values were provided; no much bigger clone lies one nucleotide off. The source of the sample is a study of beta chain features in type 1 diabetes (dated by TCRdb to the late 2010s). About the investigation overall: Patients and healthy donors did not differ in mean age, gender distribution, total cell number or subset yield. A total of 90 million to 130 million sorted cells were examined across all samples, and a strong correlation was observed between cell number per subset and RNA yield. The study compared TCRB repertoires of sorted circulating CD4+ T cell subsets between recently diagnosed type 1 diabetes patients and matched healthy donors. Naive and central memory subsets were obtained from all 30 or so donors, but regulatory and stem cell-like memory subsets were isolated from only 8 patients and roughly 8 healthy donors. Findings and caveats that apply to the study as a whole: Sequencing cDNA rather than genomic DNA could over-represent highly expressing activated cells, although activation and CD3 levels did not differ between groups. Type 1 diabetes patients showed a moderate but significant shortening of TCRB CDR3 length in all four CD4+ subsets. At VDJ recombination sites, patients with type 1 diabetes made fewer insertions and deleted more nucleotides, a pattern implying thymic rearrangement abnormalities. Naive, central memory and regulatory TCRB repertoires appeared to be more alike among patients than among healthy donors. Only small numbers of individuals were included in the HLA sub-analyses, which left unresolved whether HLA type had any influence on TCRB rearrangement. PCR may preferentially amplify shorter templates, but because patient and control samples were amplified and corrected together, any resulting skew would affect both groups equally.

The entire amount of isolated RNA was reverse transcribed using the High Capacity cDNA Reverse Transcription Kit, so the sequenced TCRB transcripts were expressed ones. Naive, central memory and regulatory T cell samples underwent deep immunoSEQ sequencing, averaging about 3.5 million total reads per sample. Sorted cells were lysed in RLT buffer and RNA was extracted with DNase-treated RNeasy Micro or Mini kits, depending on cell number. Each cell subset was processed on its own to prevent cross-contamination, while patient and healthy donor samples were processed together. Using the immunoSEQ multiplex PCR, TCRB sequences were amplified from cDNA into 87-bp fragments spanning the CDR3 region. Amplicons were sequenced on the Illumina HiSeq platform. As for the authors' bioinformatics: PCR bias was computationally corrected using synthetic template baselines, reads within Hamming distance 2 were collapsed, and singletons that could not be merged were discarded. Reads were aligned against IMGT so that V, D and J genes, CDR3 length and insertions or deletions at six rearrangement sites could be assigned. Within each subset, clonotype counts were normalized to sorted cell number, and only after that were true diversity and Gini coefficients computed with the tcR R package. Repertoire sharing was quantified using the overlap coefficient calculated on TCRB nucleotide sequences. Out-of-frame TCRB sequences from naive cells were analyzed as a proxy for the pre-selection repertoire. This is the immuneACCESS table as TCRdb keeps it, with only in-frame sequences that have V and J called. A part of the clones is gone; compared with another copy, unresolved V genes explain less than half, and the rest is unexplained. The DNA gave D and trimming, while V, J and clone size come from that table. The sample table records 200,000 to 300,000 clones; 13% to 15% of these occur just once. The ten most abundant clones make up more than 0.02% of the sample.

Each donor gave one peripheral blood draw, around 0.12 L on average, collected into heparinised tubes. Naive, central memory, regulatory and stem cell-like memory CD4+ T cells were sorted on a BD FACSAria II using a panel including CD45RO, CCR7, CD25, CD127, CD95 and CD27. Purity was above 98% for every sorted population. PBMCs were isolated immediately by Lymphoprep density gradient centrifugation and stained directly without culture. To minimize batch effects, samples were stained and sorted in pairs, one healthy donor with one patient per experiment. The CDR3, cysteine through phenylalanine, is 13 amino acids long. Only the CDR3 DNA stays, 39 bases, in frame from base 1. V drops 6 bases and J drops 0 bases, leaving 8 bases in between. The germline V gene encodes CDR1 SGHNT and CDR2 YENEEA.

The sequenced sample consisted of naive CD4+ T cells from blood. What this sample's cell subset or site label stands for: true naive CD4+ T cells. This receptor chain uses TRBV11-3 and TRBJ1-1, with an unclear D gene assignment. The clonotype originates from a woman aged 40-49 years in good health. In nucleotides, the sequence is TGTGCCAGCAGGGGCGCTTTGAACACTGAAGCTTTCTTT. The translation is CASRGALNTEAFF. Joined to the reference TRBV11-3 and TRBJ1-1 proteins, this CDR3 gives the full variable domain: EAGVVQSPRYKIIEKKQPVAFWCNPISGHNTLYWYLQNLGQGPELLIRYENEEAVDDSQLPKDRFSAERLKGVDSTLKIQPAELGDSAVYLCASRGALNTEAFFGQGTRLTVV.